The 30 T cell receptor beta chains reported below all come from one sample, sequenced in a study of cytomegalovirus exposure and HLA in healthy donors. Researchers ran the PCR with 60 Vbeta and 13 Jbeta primers. Assay: immunoSEQ multiplex PCR; the TCRdb copy retains only in-frame clones and omits some. The sample consists of 190,000 or so clones, roughly four fifths of them appearing once. The sequenced material came from PBMCs. Receptor source: a man aged 45-60 years in good health and CMV-seronegative.

The J gene is TRBJ1-1, the V gene TRBV27; TRBD1 is a possible D gene (6 bases). This CDR3 is built from 17 residues. Germline V gives CDR1 MNHEY, CDR2 SMNVEV (reference sequence). Deletions cut 2 bases from V and 3 bases from J, with 19 bases between. In DNA, the CDR3 is TGTGCCAGCAGTTTAACACCGTACGGGGGGCGGTACACTGAAGCTTTCTTT. It yields the protein CASSLTPYGGRYTEAFF.

CDR3 in amino acids: CASSLDRGYGYTF. The DNA of the CDR3 is TGTGCCAGCAGCCTGGACCGAGGGTATGGCTACACCTTC. The chain carries TRBV5-4 and TRBJ1-2; D ambiguous. Germline values: CDR1 SGHNT, CDR2 YYREEE (reference sequence). The CDR3 loop spans 13 amino acids. Between the trimmed V and J ends, which lost 4 bases and 5 bases, there was a span of 12 bases.

The chain uses TRBV28 and TRBJ2-1; 8 nucleotides line up with TRBD2. The J segment lost 10 bases and the V segment lost 6 bases, leaving 5 bases of the junction unmatched. Germline CDR1 is MDHEN and CDR2 is SYDVKM. The CDR3 contains 12 residues. CDR3 protein: CASSRAGVEQFF. The CDR3 nucleotides read TGTGCCAGCAGCCGAGCGGGAGTCGAGCAGTTCTTC. Variable domain in full (rest from reference TRBV28 and TRBJ2-1): DVKVTQSSRYLVKRTGEKVFLECVQDMDHENMFWYRQDPGLGLRLIYFSYDVKMKEKGDIPEGYSVSREKKERFSLILESASTNQTSMYLCASSRAGVEQFFGPGTRLTVL.

The chain uses TRBV2 and TRBJ1-6; no clear D gene. V shed 2 bases and J shed 5 bases, with 10 bases lying between them. The CDR3 covers 15 residues. Germline CDR1 reads SNHLY; CDR2 reads FYNNEI. The CDR3 DNA is TGTGCCAGCAGTGAAAGAGTTGTCAATAATTCACCCCTCCACTTT. Protein product: CASSERVVNNSPLHF.

On this clone itself: Other DNA sequences in the same sample also yield this CDR3. CDR3 sequence reads: CSVATGDTEAFF. CDR3 DNA sequence: TGCAGCGTGGCGACAGGGGACACTGAAGCTTTCTTT. The chain recombines TRBV29-1 with TRBJ1-1; TRBD1 matches at 8 bases. Germline-derived CDR1 and CDR2 are SQVTM and ANQGSEA. The CDR3 contains 12 residues. The V gene end was trimmed by 6 bases and the J gene end by 3 bases; junction bases not matched to a gene: 3. Together with reference TRBV29-1 and TRBJ1-1, the CDR3 gives the full variable domain: SAVISQKPSRDICQRGTSLTIQCQVDSQVTMMFWYRQQPGQSLTLIATANQGSEATYESGFVIDKFPISRPNLTFSTLTVSNMSPEDSSIYLCSVATGDTEAFFGQGTRLTVV.

The chain carries TRBV28 and TRBJ2-7; possible D gene TRBD2, 6 bases. Trimming took 4 bases from V and 9 from J, leaving 13 bases between them. The CDR3 consists of 12 residues. Germline values: CDR1 MDHEN, CDR2 SYDVKM. CDR3 sequence: CASSSGRHGQYF. CDR3 DNA sequence: TGTGCCAGCAGTTCCGGGAGACACGGGCAGTACTTC.

The rearrangement uses TRBV27 and TRBJ2-3, with TRBD2 as a possible D gene (6 bases). The CDR3 runs to 14 residues. V gave up 3 bases and J gave up 0 bases, with 7 bases separating them. Germline-derived CDR1 and CDR2 are MNHEY and SMNVEV (reference sequence). As DNA, the CDR3 is TGTGCCAGCAGTTTCACTAGCAGCACAGATACGCAGTATTTT. This codes for CASSFTSSTDTQYF.

The chain uses TRBV5-1 and TRBJ1-1; 10 bases are a match to TRBD1. CDR3 length: 15 residues. J was trimmed by 5 bases and V by 4 bases; bases with no gene match: 8. Per germline, CDR1 SGHRS and CDR2 YFSETQ. Here the CDR3 reads CASSGRRQGATEAFF. CDR3 bases: TGCGCCAGCAGCGGCCGCCGACAGGGGGCAACTGAAGCTTTCTTT.

The rearrangement links TRBV7-2 to TRBJ2-1; 14 nucleotides line up with TRBD2. The CDR3 is 16 residues long. Germline CDR1 reads SGHTA; CDR2 reads FQGNSA. V dropped 5 bases and J dropped 9; count of bases not matched to a gene: 9. The CDR3 protein is CASSPTGTSGGGEQFF. The CDR3 DNA reads as TGTGCCAGCAGCCCCACAGGGACTAGCGGGGGTGGTGAGCAGTTCTTC.

This chain connects TRBV5-4 to TRBJ1-2; tentatively, D is TRBD1 (6 bases). Per the germline V gene, CDR1 is SGHNT and CDR2 is YYREEE (reference sequence). The V end lost 4 bases, the J end lost 5 bases, and 9 bases lay between the germline ends. There are 12 residues in the CDR3. The CDR3 region is CASSVGQYGYTF. The CDR3 DNA sequence: TGTGCCAGCAGCGTTGGACAGTATGGCTACACCTTC. Full variable domain (rest looked up from reference TRBV5-4 and TRBJ1-2): ETGVTQSPTHLIKTRGQQVTLRCSSQSGHNTVSWYQQALGQGPQFIFQYYREEENGRGNFPPRFSGLQFPNYSSELNVNALELDDSALYLCASSVGQYGYTFGSGTRLTVV.

This clone was seen a handful of times. The chain combines TRBV29-1 with TRBJ2-6; 7 bases line up with TRBD1. Trimming cost V 7 bases and J 0 bases; bases outside gene matches: 3. CDR1 is SQVTM, CDR2 ANQGSEA, per germline. This CDR3 region has 14 residues. Here the CDR3 reads CSATGDSGANVLTF. In DNA form, the CDR3 reads TGCAGCGCCACAGGGGACTCTGGGGCCAACGTCCTGACTTTC.

The chain has TRBV30 and TRBJ2-4, with TRBD2 matching over 7 bases. V lost 1 base, J lost 0 bases, and 12 bases stayed unmatched. The CDR3 totals 18 residues. Per germline, CDR1 GTSNPN and CDR2 SVGIG (reference sequence). In nucleotides, the CDR3 is TGTGCCTGGAGTGAGGGAGGACTAGTCCTCCTAGCCAAAAACATTCAGTACTTC. Its protein is CAWSEGGLVLLAKNIQYF.

This chain links TRBV10-3 with TRBJ2-7; 9 bases align to TRBD2. Trimming took 4 bases from V and 0 from J; bases not matched to a gene: 1. CDR1 is ENHRY and CDR2 is SYGVKD in the germline V gene. The CDR3 contains 14 residues. The CDR3 bases are TGTGCCATCAGTGGGGGACTAGCCTCCTACGAGCAGTACTTC. As protein: CAISGGLASYEQYF.

The chain employs TRBV5-1 and TRBJ1-2; the D gene is possibly TRBD1 (6 bases). Germline V CDR1 and CDR2: SGHRS, YFSETQ. V lost 4 bases and J 8 bases, leaving 15 bases between the germline ends. The CDR3 runs 13 residues. The CDR3 region is CASSHAQGRGYTF. In nucleotides, the CDR3 is TGCGCCAGCAGCCACGCTCAGGGGCGCGGCTACACCTTC.

The rearrangement uses TRBV7-2 and TRBJ2-1; 9 bases are a match to TRBD2. This CDR3 has 17 residues. With V trimmed by 1 base and J by 7 bases, 11 bases remained unmatched. CDR1 and CDR2 (germline): SGHTA, FQGNSA. The CDR3 coding sequence is TGTGCCAGCAGCTTAGGAGTCCTCGCGGGGGGGCAGAATGAGCAGTTCTTC. Translating it yields CASSLGVLAGGQNEQFF.

The chain has TRBV18 and TRBJ1-2; a possible D gene is TRBD1 (5 bases). V was clipped by 3 bases and J by 3 bases, with 14 bases between them. The CDR3 extends over 15 amino acids. The germline gives CDR1 KGHSH, CDR2 LQKENI. The CDR3 spells CASSPGYQGDYGYTF. CDR3 nucleotides: TGTGCCAGCTCACCTGGATATCAAGGGGACTATGGCTACACCTTC.

The chain has TRBV14 and TRBJ1-2, with D possibly matching TRBD1 (6 bases). V dropped 4 bases and J dropped 4 bases, with 10 bases sitting between them. The CDR3 length is 13 residues. Germline V gene lookup returns CDR1 SGHDN and CDR2 FVKESK. CDR3 protein: CASSLQGSYGYTF. The CDR3 DNA reads TGTGCCAGCAGCCTCCAGGGGTCCTATGGCTACACCTTC.

The chain is built from TRBV4-1 and TRBJ2-7, with unresolved D. Germline V lookup: CDR1 MGHRA, CDR2 YSYEKL. The CDR3 has 13 amino acids. V lost 1 base to trimming and J lost 6 bases, with 10 bases between them. The CDR3 DNA reads TGCGCCAGCAGCCAAGGTGCTAGAGGCGAGCAGTACTTC. Protein product: CASSQGARGEQYF.

The gene calls are TRBV7-2 and TRBJ2-1, with 7 bases that match TRBD2. Germline V gene lookup returns CDR1 SGHTA and CDR2 FQGNSA. The junction had 10 bases not matched to a gene; V was cut back by 3 bases and J by 5 bases. The CDR3 runs to 16 residues. The CDR3: CASSFVVVAGNNEQFF. CDR3 coding DNA: TGTGCCAGCAGCTTCGTTGTGGTAGCGGGTAACAATGAGCAGTTCTTC.

The gene calls are TRBV12-5 and TRBJ1-5; D is uncertain. Trimming took off 5 bases at V and 4 bases at J, with 12 bases between the two ends. Germline V lookup: CDR1 LGHNT, CDR2 FRNRAP. The CDR3 consists of 14 residues. DNA of the CDR3: TGTGCTAGTGGTCCCGGTGACGGGAATCAGCCCCAGCATTTT. Translation: CASGPGDGNQPQHF.

The rearrangement links TRBV7-9 to TRBJ1-6; TRBD1 matches at 8 bases. The germline CDR1 and CDR2 sequences are SEHNR and FQNEAQ (reference sequence). The CDR3 runs to 17 residues. V shed 2 bases, J shed 8 bases, and the junction held 11 bases outside the gene matches. DNA for the CDR3: TGTGCCAGCAGCTTACCTTGGACAGGGAATCAAGATTCACCCCTCCACTTT. Translating gives CASSLPWTGNQDSPLHF.

On this clone: The junction differs from germline at one of its ends, possibly a read error. The rearrangement links TRBV7-9 to TRBJ2-6; TRBD2 might be the D (6 bases). This CDR3 spans 17 amino acids. Germline V CDR1 and CDR2: SEHNR, FQNEAQ (reference sequence). The DNA for the CDR3 is TGTTCCAGCAGCCTCGGGGGTTTCGGGTACGGGGCCAACGTCCTGACTTTC. This sequence encodes CSSSLGGFGYGANVLTF.

This clone occurred a few times. CDR3 DNA sequence: TGCGCCAGCAGCCCCCGGAGCGCTGCCTCCGAGCAGTACTTC. This codes for CASSPRSAASEQYF. The chain links TRBV4-3 to TRBJ2-7; D gene uncertain. CDR3 size: 14 residues. Trimming removed 4 bases from V and 6 bases from J, with 16 bases in between. CDR1 and CDR2 (germline): LGHNA, YSLEER.

This clone occurred a few times. The chain joins TRBV5-6 to TRBJ1-1; possible D gene TRBD1, 6 bases. The CDR3 extends over 16 amino acids. Trimming removed 4 bases at V and 0 bases at J, with 16 bases between. From germline, CDR1 is SGHDT and CDR2 YYEEEE. The CDR3 loop is CASSALRGHLNTEAFF. In DNA form, the CDR3 reads TGTGCCAGCAGCGCGCTCCGGGGACACCTGAACACTGAAGCTTTCTTT.

The chain combines TRBV7-6 with TRBJ2-2, with no clear D. The CDR3 length is 15 residues. V shed 5 bases and J shed 6 bases, with 16 bases lying between them. Looked up from germline, CDR1 is SGHVS and CDR2 is FNYEAQ. The CDR3 nucleotides read TGTGCCAGCAGCCCACGCACCCTCACAGCCGGGGAGCTGTTTTTT. It encodes CASSPRTLTAGELFF.

The chain has TRBV2 and TRBJ2-1, with D possibly matching TRBD1 (6 bases). Trimming removed 8 bases from V and 3 bases from J, with 14 bases in between. Germline CDR1 and CDR2: SNHLY and FYNNEI. The CDR3 runs 14 residues. As DNA, the CDR3 is TGTGCCAGCCGTGCAGGACAGATCTACAATGAGCAGTTCTTC. It codes for CASRAGQIYNEQFF.

This chain uses TRBV7-3 with TRBJ2-2; 13 nucleotides line up with TRBD2. The trim removed 3 bases at V and 5 bases at J, leaving 6 bases unmatched. The CDR3 totals 17 residues. CDR1 and CDR2 (germline): SGHTA, FQGTGA. CDR3 DNA sequence: TGTGCCAGCAGCTTCTACCAGGGACTAGCGGGGACCGGGGAGCTGTTTTTT. Protein: CASSFYQGLAGTGELFF. The whole variable domain, remainder taken from reference TRBV7-3 and TRBJ2-2, is GAGVSQTPSNKVTEKGKYVELRCDPISGHTALYWYRQSLGQGPEFLIYFQGTGAADDSGLPNDRFFAVRPEGSVSTLKIQRTERGDSAVYLCASSFYQGLAGTGELFFGEGSRLTVL.

J is TRBJ2-5 and V is TRBV11-3, with a possible D match to TRBD2 (5 bases). The germline V gene has CDR1 SGHNT and CDR2 YENEEA. Trimming shortened V by 0 bases and J by 4 bases, and 12 bases separated the two germline ends. This CDR3 spans 15 amino acids. The CDR3 here is CASSLDYTGLETQYF. The CDR3 nucleotides are TGTGCCAGCAGCTTAGATTACACTGGACTAGAGACCCAGTACTTC.

This chain connects TRBV5-1 to TRBJ2-5; D gene ambiguous. CDR3 length: 14 residues. CDR1 is SGHRS and CDR2 is YFSETQ in the germline V gene. The V gene lost 6 bases and the J gene lost 1 base, with 13 bases spanning the gap. CDR3 sequence: CASKMGVLQETQYF. The CDR3 nucleotides read TGCGCCAGCAAAATGGGCGTTCTCCAAGAGACCCAGTACTTC.

The rearrangement joins TRBV28 to TRBJ1-2; D is undetermined. The CDR3 is 14 residues long. Germline V gives CDR1 MDHEN, CDR2 SYDVKM. V lost 3 bases and J 6 bases, leaving 14 bases between the germline ends. DNA of the CDR3: TGTGCCAGCAGTTTGCCAAAGGAGGTCCATGGCTACACCTTC. It is translated as CASSLPKEVHGYTF.